This T cell receptor beta chain was sequenced during a study of blood T cell repertoires in COVID-19. Repertoires were generated with immunoSEQ multiplex PCR, while TCRdb's copy carries only in-frame clones and drops some. The profile shows around 270,000 clones, roughly 89% of them singletons. Germline CDR1 is SEHNR and CDR2 is FQNEAQ (reference sequence). Trimming removed 5 bases from V and 4 bases from J, with 14 bases in between. This CDR3 has 15 residues. This sequence joins TRBV7-9 and TRBJ1-4; D may be TRBD1 (5 bases). This sequence originates from a woman between 40 and 50 years old who had recovered from COVID-19. Sequenced sample: peripheral blood. The CDR3, as DNA: TGTGCCAGCAGCCCGAGTCTCGGGGGTAATGAAAAACTGTTTTTT. Encoded protein: CASSPSLGGNEKLFF.